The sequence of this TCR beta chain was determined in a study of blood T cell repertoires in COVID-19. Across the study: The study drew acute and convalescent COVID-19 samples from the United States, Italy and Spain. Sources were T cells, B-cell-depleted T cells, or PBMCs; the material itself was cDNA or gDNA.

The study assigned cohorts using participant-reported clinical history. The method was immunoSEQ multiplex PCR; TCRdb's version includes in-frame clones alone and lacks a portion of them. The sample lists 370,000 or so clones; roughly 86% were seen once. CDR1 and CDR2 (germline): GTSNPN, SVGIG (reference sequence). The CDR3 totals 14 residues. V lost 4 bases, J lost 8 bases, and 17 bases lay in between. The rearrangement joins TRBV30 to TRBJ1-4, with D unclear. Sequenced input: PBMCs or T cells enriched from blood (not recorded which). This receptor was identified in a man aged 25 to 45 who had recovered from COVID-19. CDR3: CAWNRPGYSEKLFF. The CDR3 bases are TGTGCCTGGAACCGACCGGGGTACTCGGAAAAACTGTTTTTT.